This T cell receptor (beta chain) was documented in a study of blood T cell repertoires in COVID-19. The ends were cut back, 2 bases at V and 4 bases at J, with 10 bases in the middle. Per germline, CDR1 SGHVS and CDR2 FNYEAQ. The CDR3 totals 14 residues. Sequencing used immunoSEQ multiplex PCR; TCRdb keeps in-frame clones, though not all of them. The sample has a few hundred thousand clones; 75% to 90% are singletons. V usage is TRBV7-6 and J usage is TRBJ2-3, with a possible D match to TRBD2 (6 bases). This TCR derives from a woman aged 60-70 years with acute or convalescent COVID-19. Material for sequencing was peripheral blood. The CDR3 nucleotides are TGTGCCAGCAGCTTACAGGGAGGCCCAGATACGCAGTATTTT. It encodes CASSLQGGPDTQYF.